This T cell receptor beta chain was found in a study of cytomegalovirus exposure and HLA in healthy donors. About this clone itself: Its target is unknown.

Study-wide results and caveats: Later analysis showed TCR association rates varying by HLA locus, highest for DRB1 and lowest for HLA-C. Immune exposure was documented only through CMV serostatus. The study designated fewer than 200 TCR beta chains cytomegalovirus-associated.

CDR1 is MNHEY, CDR2 SMNVEV, per germline (reference sequence). This CDR3 is 16 amino acids long. Trimming cost V 6 bases and J 5 bases; bases outside gene matches: 15. Primers for the PCR totalled 60 Vbeta and 13 Jbeta. The method was immunoSEQ multiplex PCR; TCRdb's version includes in-frame clones alone and lacks a portion of them. The sample lists about 210,000 clones, around 76% occurring once. The chain recombines TRBV27 with TRBJ2-7; 8 bases line up with TRBD1. The receptor was derived from a man in his forties or fifties in good health and CMV-seropositive. Sequenced input: PBMCs. The CDR3 region has the DNA TGTGCCAGCAGCTCACATCCGGGACAGGCCCCACACGAGCAGTACTTC. This sequence encodes CASSSHPGQAPHEQYF.